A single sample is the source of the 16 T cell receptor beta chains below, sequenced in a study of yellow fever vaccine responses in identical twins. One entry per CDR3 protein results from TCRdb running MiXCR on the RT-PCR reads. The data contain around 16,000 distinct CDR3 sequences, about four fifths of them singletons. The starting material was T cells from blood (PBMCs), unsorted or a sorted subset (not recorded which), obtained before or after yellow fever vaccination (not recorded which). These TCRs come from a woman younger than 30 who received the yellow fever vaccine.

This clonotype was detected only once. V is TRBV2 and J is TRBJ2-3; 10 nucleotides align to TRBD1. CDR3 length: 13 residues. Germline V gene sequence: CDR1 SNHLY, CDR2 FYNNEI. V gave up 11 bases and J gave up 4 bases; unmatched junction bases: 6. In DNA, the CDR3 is TGTGCCGGCCGGGACAGGGGCTCAGATACGCAGTATTTT. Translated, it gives CAGRDRGSDTQYF.

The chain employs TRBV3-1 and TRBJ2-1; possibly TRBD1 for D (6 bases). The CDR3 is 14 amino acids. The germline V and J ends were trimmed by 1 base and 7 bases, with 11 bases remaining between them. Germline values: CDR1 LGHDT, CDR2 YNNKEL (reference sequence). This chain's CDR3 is CASSQGPGENEQFF. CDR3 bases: TGTGCCAGCAGCCAAGGTCCAGGGGAAAATGAGCAGTTCTTC.

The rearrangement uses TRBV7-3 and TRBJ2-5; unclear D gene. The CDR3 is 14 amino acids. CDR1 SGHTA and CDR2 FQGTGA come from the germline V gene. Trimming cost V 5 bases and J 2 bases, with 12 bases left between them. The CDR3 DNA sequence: TGTGCCAGCAGCCCCGGTCACAGTCAAGAGACCCAGTACTTC. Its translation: CASSPGHSQETQYF.

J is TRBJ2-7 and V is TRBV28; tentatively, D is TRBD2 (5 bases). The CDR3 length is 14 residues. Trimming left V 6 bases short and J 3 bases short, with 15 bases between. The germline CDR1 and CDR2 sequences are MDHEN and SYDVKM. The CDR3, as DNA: TGTGCCAGCAGCACCCCTTATGGGAGCTACGAGCAGTACTTC. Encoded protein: CASSTPYGSYEQYF.

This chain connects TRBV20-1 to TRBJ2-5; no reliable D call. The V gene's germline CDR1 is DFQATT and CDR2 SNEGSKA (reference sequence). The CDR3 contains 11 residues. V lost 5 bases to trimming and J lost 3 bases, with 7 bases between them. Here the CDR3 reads CSAQDEETQYF. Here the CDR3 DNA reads TGCAGTGCTCAGGACGAAGAGACCCAGTACTTC.

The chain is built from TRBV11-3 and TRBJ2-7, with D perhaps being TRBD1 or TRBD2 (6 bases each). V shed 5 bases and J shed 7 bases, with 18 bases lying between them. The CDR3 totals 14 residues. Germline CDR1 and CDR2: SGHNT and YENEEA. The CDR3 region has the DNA TGTGCCAGCAGCCTATCCTTGGGGGGCGAAGAGCAGTACTTC. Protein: CASSLSLGGEEQYF. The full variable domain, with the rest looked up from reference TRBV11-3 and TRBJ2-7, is EAGVVQSPRYKIIEKKQPVAFWCNPISGHNTLYWYLQNLGQGPELLIRYENEEAVDDSQLPKDRFSAERLKGVDSTLKIQPAELGDSAVYLCASSLSLGGEEQYFGPGTRLTVT.

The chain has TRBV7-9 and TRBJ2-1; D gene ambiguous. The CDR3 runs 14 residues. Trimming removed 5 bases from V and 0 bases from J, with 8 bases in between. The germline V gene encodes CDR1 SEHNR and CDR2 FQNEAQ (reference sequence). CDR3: CASSQTGSYNEQFF. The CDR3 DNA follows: TGTGCCAGCAGCCAGACTGGCTCCTACAATGAGCAGTTCTTC.

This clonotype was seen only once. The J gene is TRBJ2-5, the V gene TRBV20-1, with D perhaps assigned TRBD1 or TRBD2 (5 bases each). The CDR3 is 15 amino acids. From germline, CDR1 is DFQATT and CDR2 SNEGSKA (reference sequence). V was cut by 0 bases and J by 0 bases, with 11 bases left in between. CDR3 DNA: TGCAGTGCTAGAGACCCGGGACGCAACCAAGAGACCCAGTACTTC. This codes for CSARDPGRNQETQYF.

The chain's CDR3 is CASSRDLDKSYEQYF. As DNA, the CDR3 is TGTGCCAGCTCACGAGATTTGGACAAGTCCTACGAGCAGTACTTC. J is TRBJ2-7 and V is TRBV18, with D possibly TRBD1 on 5 matching bases. Germline CDR1 reads KGHSH; CDR2 reads LQKENI. V was clipped by 4 bases and J by 1 base, with 14 bases between them. There are 15 residues in the CDR3.

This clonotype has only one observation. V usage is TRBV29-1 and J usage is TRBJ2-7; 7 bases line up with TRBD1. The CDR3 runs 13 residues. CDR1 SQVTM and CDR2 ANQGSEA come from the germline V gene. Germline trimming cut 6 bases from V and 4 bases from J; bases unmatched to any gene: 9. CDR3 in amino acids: CSVAGTVGYEQYF. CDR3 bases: TGCAGCGTCGCCGGGACAGTTGGGTACGAGCAGTACTTC.

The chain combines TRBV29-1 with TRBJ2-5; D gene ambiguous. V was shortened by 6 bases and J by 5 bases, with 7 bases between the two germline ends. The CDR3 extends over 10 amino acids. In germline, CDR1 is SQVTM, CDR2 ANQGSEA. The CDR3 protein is CSVVGETQYF. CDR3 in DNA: TGCAGCGTAGTTGGCGAGACCCAGTACTTC.

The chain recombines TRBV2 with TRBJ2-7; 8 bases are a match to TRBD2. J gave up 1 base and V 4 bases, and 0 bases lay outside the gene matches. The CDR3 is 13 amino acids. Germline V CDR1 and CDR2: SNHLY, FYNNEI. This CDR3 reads CASSASGSYEQYF. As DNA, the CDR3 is TGTGCCAGCAGTGCTAGCGGGTCCTACGAGCAGTACTTC.

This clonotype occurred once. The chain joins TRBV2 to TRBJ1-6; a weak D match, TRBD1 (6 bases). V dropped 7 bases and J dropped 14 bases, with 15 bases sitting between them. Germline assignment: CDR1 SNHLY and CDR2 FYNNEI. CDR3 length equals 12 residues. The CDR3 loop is CASKEQGSTLHF. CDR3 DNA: TGTGCCAGCAAAGAACAGGGAAGTACCCTCCACTTT.

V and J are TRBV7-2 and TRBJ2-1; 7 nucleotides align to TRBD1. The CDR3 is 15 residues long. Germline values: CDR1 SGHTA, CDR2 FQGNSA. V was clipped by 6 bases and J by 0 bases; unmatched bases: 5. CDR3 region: CASRQDRVSYNEQFF. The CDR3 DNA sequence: TGTGCCAGCAGACAAGACAGGGTCTCCTACAATGAGCAGTTCTTC. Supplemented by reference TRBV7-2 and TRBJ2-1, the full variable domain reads GAGVSQSPSNKVTEKGKDVELRCDPISGHTALYWYRQSLGQGLEFLIYFQGNSAPDKSGLPSDRFSAERTGGSVSTLTIQRTQQEDSAVYLCASRQDRVSYNEQFFGPGTRLTVL.

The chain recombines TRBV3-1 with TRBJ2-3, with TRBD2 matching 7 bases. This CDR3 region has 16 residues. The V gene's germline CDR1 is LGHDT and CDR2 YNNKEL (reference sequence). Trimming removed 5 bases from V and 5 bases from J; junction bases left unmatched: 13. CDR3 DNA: TGTGCCAGCAGCTCTCGACTAGCTATGCGGGTAGATACGCAGTATTTT. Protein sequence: CASSSRLAMRVDTQYF.

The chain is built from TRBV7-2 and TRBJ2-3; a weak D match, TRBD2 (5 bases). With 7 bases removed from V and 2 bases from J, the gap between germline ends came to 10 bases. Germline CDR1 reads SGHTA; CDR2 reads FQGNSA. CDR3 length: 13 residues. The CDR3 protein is CASIGKVTDTQYF. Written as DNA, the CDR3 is TGTGCCAGCATCGGGAAAGTCACAGATACGCAGTATTTT.